The T cell receptor (beta chain) described here comes from a study of shared clonotypes between healthy human individuals. Clones were sequenced by immunoSEQ multiplex PCR, and TCRdb holds only the in-frame ones, with some missing. The sample has about 2 million clones; over 85% are singletons. CDR3 length equals 17 residues. Germline CDR1 MDHEN, CDR2 SYDVKM. V was pared by 6 bases and J by 3 bases, with 21 bases between. Input material: naive CD4+ T cells sorted from blood. The subset was: CD45RA+ positively selected. V gene TRBV28 combines with J gene TRBJ1-5; a weak D match, TRBD1 (5 bases). This receptor was obtained from a man between 18 and 35 years old in good health. This CDR3 is CASRTGPTPPPNQPQHF. CDR3 DNA: TGTGCCAGCAGAACAGGACCCACCCCGCCCCCCAATCAGCCCCAGCATTTT.